These T cell receptor beta chains were read from a single sample in a study of metastatic and nonmetastatic thyroid tumors. MiXCR was used by TCRdb to re-call the PCR reads. In the table there are 30,000 to 35,000 clones, approximately 19% of which are singletons. The sample comprised blood. These receptors were collected from a female donor with papillary thyroid cancer or a benign thyroid nodule (not recorded which). Some clones in this sample may be carry-over from other donors' samples. Both conserved end residues are part of each CDR3. The D gene is left open where the match is weak. The listing skips clone size in some rows; elsewhere it reads once, few, many or a size class.

clone size	J gene	V gene	D gene	CDR3 length	CDR3 protein	CDR3 DNA
NA	TRBJ2-2	TRBV4-3	TRBD2	16	CASSQGTSGNTGELFF	TGCGCCAGCAGCCAAGGTACTAGCGGTAACACCGGGGAGCTGTTTTTT
few	TRBJ1-2	TRBV6-2/TRBV6-3	NA	12	CANSLGTYGYTF	TGTGCCAACAGTCTGGGGACCTATGGTTACACCTTC
large	TRBJ2-3	TRBV6-6	NA	17	CASSYPPWGGHTDTQYF	TGTGCCAGCAGTTACCCACCGTGGGGGGGGCACACAGATACGCAGTATTTT
many	TRBJ2-3	TRBV5-6	NA	14	CASSSGLFTDTQYF	TGTGCCAGCAGCTCAGGACTATTTACAGATACGCAGTATTTT
many	TRBJ1-5	TRBV6-1	TRBD1	16	CASSEGTGASNQPQHF	TGTGCCAGCAGTGAGGGGACAGGGGCTAGCAATCAGCCCCAGCATTTT
NA	TRBJ2-7	TRBV12-3/TRBV12-4	NA	15	CASSPPGRSSYEQYF	TGTGCCAGCAGCCCCCCCGGGAGAAGCTCCTACGAGCAGTACTTC
many	TRBJ2-2	TRBV6-6	NA	16	CASSYLASQIGRELFF	TGTGCCAGCAGTTATTTGGCCAGCCAAATAGGCCGGGAGCTGTTTTTT
NA	TRBJ1-3	TRBV6-1	NA	13	CASSFDRGNTIYF	TGTGCCAGCAGTTTTGACAGGGGAAACACCATATATTTT
many	TRBJ2-7	TRBV27	NA	14	CASSPGLRSYEQYF	TGTGCCAGCAGTCCCGGACTTCGATCCTACGAGCAGTACTTC
many	TRBJ1-1	TRBV19	NA	14	CASKRGAAATEAFF	TGTGCCAGTAAGCGGGGGGCAGCGGCCACTGAAGCTTTCTTT
many	TRBJ2-3	TRBV12-3/TRBV12-4	NA	11	CASRLFHTQYF	TGTGCCAGCAGACTGTTCCATACGCAGTATTTT
medium-sized	TRBJ1-1	TRBV6-2/TRBV6-3	NA	13	CASSYSWGTEAFF	TGTGCCAGCAGTTACTCGTGGGGTACTGAAGCTTTCTTT
few	TRBJ2-7	TRBV6-1	TRBD1	17	CASRDRGPGQGIYEQYF	TGTGCCAGCAGGGACAGGGGGCCGGGACAGGGAATCTACGAGCAGTACTTC
NA	TRBJ1-4	TRBV4-1	TRBD1	17	CASSQDPGGATNEKLFF	TGCGCCAGCAGCCAAGATCCAGGGGGCGCAACTAATGAAAAACTGTTTTTT
many	TRBJ2-3	TRBV7-8	NA	16	CASSLRAGSHTDTQYF	TGTGCCAGCAGCTTGCGGGCGGGCTCCCACACAGATACGCAGTATTTT
many	TRBJ1-5	TRBV12-3/TRBV12-4	NA	15	CASSLVRDGSKPQHF	TGTGCCAGCAGTTTAGTACGGGACGGCAGTAAGCCCCAGCATTTT
many	TRBJ2-7	TRBV12-3/TRBV12-4	NA	13	CASSFALTYEQYF	TGTGCCAGCAGTTTCGCTTTAACCTACGAGCAGTACTTC
many	TRBJ1-1	TRBV11-2	NA	14	CASSWTTLGTEAFF	TGTGCCAGCAGCTGGACAACCCTCGGGACTGAAGCTTTCTTT
medium-sized	TRBJ2-1	TRBV10-3	TRBD1	13	CAIGTVSYNEQFF	TGTGCCATAGGGACAGTCTCCTACAATGAGCAGTTCTTC
many	TRBJ2-7	TRBV20-1	NA	14	CSASSLTLGREQYF	TGCAGTGCTAGTTCACTAACCTTGGGGAGGGAGCAGTACTTC
NA	TRBJ2-3	TRBV4-2	NA	13	CASSLLVTDTQYF	TGTGCCAGCAGCCTCTTAGTAACGGATACGCAGTATTTT
many	TRBJ2-5	TRBV5-6	NA	15	CASSFRGANLETQYF	TGTGCCAGCAGCTTTCGGGGCGCAAACTTAGAGACCCAGTACTTC
NA	TRBJ2-7	TRBV27	TRBD2	14	CASRGLAGRYEQYF	TGTGCCAGCAGGGGACTAGCGGGACGCTACGAGCAGTACTTC
NA	TRBJ1-1	TRBV28	TRBD1	12	CASSPPDRAAFF	TGTGCCAGCAGTCCTCCGGACAGGGCAGCTTTCTTT
medium-sized	TRBJ2-1	TRBV6-1	TRBD2	15	CASRRKAAGGHEQFF	TGTGCCAGCAGACGAAAGGCGGCGGGGGGCCATGAGCAGTTCTTC
many	TRBJ1-6	TRBV4-2	NA	15	CASSQGIGGPPPLHF	TGTGCCAGCAGCCAAGGGATCGGGGGGCCACCACCCCTCCACTTT
NA	TRBJ2-5	TRBV5-1	TRBD1	18	CASSLTLGQGWTQETQYF	TGCGCCAGCAGCTTGACCCTCGGACAGGGTTGGACCCAAGAGACCCAGTACTTC
many	TRBJ1-2	TRBV2	TRBD1	14	CASKDRGTWAGYTF	TGTGCCAGCAAAGACAGGGGAACTTGGGCGGGCTACACCTTC